One sample yielded the 12 T cell receptor beta chains listed below, sequenced in a study of blood T cell repertoires in COVID-19. Repertoires were generated with immunoSEQ multiplex PCR, while TCRdb's copy carries only in-frame clones and drops some. This sample has fewer than 250,000 clones, with roughly four fifths found just once. Source material: peripheral blood. These receptors originate from an older woman with acute or convalescent COVID-19.

The chain recombines TRBV7-9 with TRBJ2-5; weak D call: TRBD2 (6 bases). Germline values: CDR1 SEHNR, CDR2 FQNEAQ (reference sequence). The CDR3 has 14 residues. Trimming removed 1 base from V and 0 bases from J, with 6 bases in between. The CDR3 here is CASSLGGDQETQYF. The CDR3 DNA follows: TGTGCCAGCAGCTTAGGCGGGGACCAAGAGACCCAGTACTTC.

V gene TRBV5-4 combines with J gene TRBJ1-2; 7 bases are a match to TRBD1. Germline assignment: CDR1 SGHNT and CDR2 YYREEE (reference sequence). The V gene end was trimmed by 4 bases and the J gene end by 3 bases; junction bases not matched to a gene: 9. The CDR3 covers 15 residues. CDR3 residues: CASSLETGLHYGYTF. The CDR3 coding sequence is TGTGCCAGCAGCCTCGAGACAGGGTTACACTATGGCTACACCTTC.

The gene calls are TRBV7-2 and TRBJ1-2, with 7 bases aligning to TRBD1. There are 14 residues in the CDR3. Germline CDR1 and CDR2: SGHTA and FQGNSA. Trimming took 5 bases from V and 5 from J; bases not matched to a gene: 8. CDR3 DNA sequence: TGTGCCAGCAGCAGACGACAGGGTGGATATGGCTACACCTTC. This translates into CASSRRQGGYGYTF.

The chain uses TRBV21-1 and TRBJ1-5; the listed D gene, TRBD1, was not tested against the DNA. TRBV21-1 is a pseudogene segment. CDR3 size: 17 residues. DNA of the CDR3: TGTGCCAGCAGCATACGGACAGTCAAAGTCTCATGGCAGCCCCAGCATTTT. This codes for CASSIRTVKVSWQPQHF.

This sequence joins TRBV4-3 and TRBJ1-4; TRBD1 aligns across 7 bases. From germline, CDR1 is LGHNA and CDR2 YSLEER. Trimming removed 1 base from V and 7 bases from J; junction bases left unmatched: 12. This CDR3 has 17 residues. Here the CDR3 DNA reads TGCGCCAGCAGCCAAGGAGGACAGGTTGAGGGGTCTGAAAAACTGTTTTTT. Amino acid sequence: CASSQGGQVEGSEKLFF.

The chain has TRBV2 and TRBJ2-7; TRBD2 aligns across 9 bases. Germline V gene lookup returns CDR1 SNHLY and CDR2 FYNNEI. The V gene end was trimmed by 2 bases and the J gene end by 11 bases; junction bases not matched to a gene: 13. The CDR3 is 15 amino acids. The CDR3 sequence: CASSESRGGGPIEYF. The CDR3 nucleotides are TGTGCCAGCAGTGAATCGCGCGGGGGGGGCCCAATTGAGTACTTC.

The V and J genes are TRBV7-2 and TRBJ2-7, with TRBD1 identical over 7 bases. Losses at the gene ends were 5 bases for V and 6 bases for J; bases not matched to a gene: 10. From germline, CDR1 is SGHTA and CDR2 FQGNSA. The length of the CDR3 is 14 residues. In DNA, the CDR3 is TGTGCCAGCAGCGTCACAGGGGACGGTGGCGAGCAGTACTTC. This encodes CASSVTGDGGEQYF.

The V call is TRBV5-4, the J call TRBJ1-6; D gene unclear. V was cut by 0 bases and J by 0 bases, with 10 bases left in between. Germline CDR1 reads SGHNT; CDR2 reads YYREEE (reference sequence). The CDR3 totals 17 residues. Written as DNA, the CDR3 is TGTGCCAGCAGCTTGGCCACACCAAACTCCTATAATTCACCCCTCCACTTT. As protein: CASSLATPNSYNSPLHF.

V gene TRBV29-1 combines with J gene TRBJ1-2; a weak D match, TRBD1 (5 bases). The germline V and J ends were trimmed by 5 bases and 12 bases, with 19 bases remaining between them. Looked up from germline, CDR1 is SQVTM and CDR2 is ANQGSEA. CDR3 size: 12 residues. This chain's CDR3 is CSVKEGVSRHTF. For the CDR3, the DNA is TGCAGCGTTAAGGAAGGGGTTTCACGCCACACCTTC. The entire variable domain, with the rest obtained from reference TRBV29-1 and TRBJ1-2, is as follows: SAVISQKPSRDICQRGTSLTIQCQVDSQVTMMFWYRQQPGQSLTLIATANQGSEATYESGFVIDKFPISRPNLTFSTLTVSNMSPEDSSIYLCSVKEGVSRHTFGSGTRLTVV.

This clone was detected a few times. The chain employs TRBV7-9 and TRBJ1-1, with 7 bases fitting TRBD1. Germline CDR1 is SEHNR and CDR2 is FQNEAQ (reference sequence). V lost 5 bases, J lost 4 bases, and 7 bases stayed unmatched. There are 14 residues in the CDR3. The DNA for the CDR3 is TGTGCCAGCAGCGCAGCAGGGGGTAGCACTGAAGCTTTCTTT. Protein sequence: CASSAAGGSTEAFF.

This rearrangement joins TRBV4-1 to TRBJ1-4; the D is unclear. Trimming left V 0 bases short and J 4 bases short, with 12 bases between. This CDR3 comprises 16 residues. The germline V gene has CDR1 MGHRA and CDR2 YSYEKL. The chain's CDR3 is CASSQDLLTFNEKLFF. CDR3 sequence (DNA): TGCGCCAGCAGCCAAGATCTCCTGACATTTAATGAAAAACTGTTTTTT.

The chain joins TRBV7-2 to TRBJ1-1; D is unresolved. V dropped 0 bases and J dropped 3 bases, with 5 bases sitting between them. The CDR3 sequence is 13 residues long. CDR1 SGHTA and CDR2 FQGNSA come from the germline V gene. The CDR3 sequence: CASSLAQDTEAFF. For the CDR3, the DNA is TGTGCCAGCAGCTTAGCCCAGGACACTGAAGCTTTCTTT.